A selection of T cell receptor beta chains follows, all from one sample in a study of hypomethylating agent response in myelodysplastic syndrome. Generated by immunoSEQ multiplex PCR, the TCRdb table keeps only in-frame clones and is missing some. The sample carries roughly 3,500 clones, roughly four fifths recorded once. The starting material was bone marrow, obtained before or after starting hypomethylating agent treatment for myelodysplastic syndrome (not recorded which). Source of these receptors: a human donor with myelodysplastic syndrome. The CDR3 runs from the conserved cysteine through the conserved F or W. The order of the fields is J gene, V gene, D gene, clone size, CDR3 protein, CDR3 DNA. D genes are given only for firm matches. Clone size is not always given. Where it is, it says once, few, many or a class for expanded clones.

TRBJ1-1 | TRBV7-9 | NA | few | CATGEVSTEAFF | TGTGCCACGGGAGAGGTGAGCACTGAAGCTTTCTTT
TRBJ2-2 | TRBV13 | NA | NA | CASSSEGGPSGELFF | TGTGCCAGCAGCTCGGAGGGGGGGCCAAGCGGGGAGCTGTTTTTT
TRBJ2-5 | TRBV7-8 | NA | NA | CASSLAGGAETQYF | TGTGCCAGCAGCTTAGCGGGGGGCGCAGAGACCCAGTACTTC
TRBJ2-7 | TRBV7-8 | NA | NA | CASSPKDGKTYEQYF | TGTGCCAGCAGCCCCAAGGACGGTAAGACCTACGAGCAGTACTTC
TRBJ2-1 | TRBV5-4 | TRBD1 | NA | CATLTGGPSSYNEQFF | TGTGCCACCCTGACAGGGGGGCCGAGCTCCTACAATGAGCAGTTCTTC
TRBJ1-5 | TRBV28 | NA | NA | CASSFGGSSQPQHF | TGTGCCAGCAGTTTCGGGGGGTCTAGTCAGCCCCAGCATTTT
TRBJ1-2 | TRBV7-9 | NA | NA | CASSLAVGGTNYGYTF | TGTGCCAGCAGCTTAGCGGTAGGGGGAACTAACTATGGCTACACCTTC
TRBJ2-7 | TRBV6-5 | TRBD2 | NA | CASRELAGGPYEQYF | TGTGCCAGCCGAGAACTAGCGGGAGGGCCCTACGAGCAGTACTTC
TRBJ1-1 | TRBV5-4 | NA | NA | CASSPETAPIEAFF | TGTGCCAGCAGCCCCGAGACAGCCCCTATTGAAGCTTTCTTT
TRBJ2-7 | TRBV5-4 | NA | NA | CASSLQGLAYEQYF | TGTGCCAGCAGCTTGCAGGGTCTAGCCTACGAGCAGTACTTC
TRBJ2-1 | TRBV9 | NA | NA | CASSVSRSRSYNEQFF | TGTGCCAGCAGCGTCTCCCGGTCCCGCTCCTACAATGAGCAGTTCTTC
TRBJ2-5 | TRBV5-4 | TRBD1 | once | CASSRGQGLPGWETQYF | TGTGCCAGCAGCCGGGGACAGGGCCTTCCGGGGTGGGAGACCCAGTACTTC
TRBJ2-1 | TRBV7-9 | NA | NA | CASSSWRIQFF | TGTGCCAGCAGCTCGTGGCGGATTCAGTTCTTC
TRBJ2-5 | TRBV9 | NA | NA | CASSVRAGGTQYF | TGTGCCAGCAGCGTGAGGGCTGGAGGGACCCAGTACTTC
TRBJ2-2 | TRBV19 | NA | NA | CASSTGQMPAGELFF | TGTGCCAGTAGTACCGGACAGATGCCCGCCGGGGAGCTGTTTTTT
TRBJ2-7 | TRBV5-4 | NA | NA | CASSAYDEQYF | TGTGCCAGCAGCGCCTACGACGAGCAGTACTTC
TRBJ2-7 | TRBV9 | TRBD1 | NA | CASSAGGQSEKYEQYF | TGTGCCAGCAGCGCAGGGGGCCAGTCGGAAAAATACGAGCAGTACTTC
TRBJ1-3 | TRBV5-1 | NA | NA | CASTYSSGNTIYF | TGCGCCAGCACCTACTCGTCTGGAAACACCATATATTTT
TRBJ1-1 | TRBV28 | NA | NA | CASFKGGGNTEAFF | TGTGCCAGTTTCAAAGGAGGGGGGAACACTGAAGCTTTCTTT
TRBJ2-3 | TRBV9 | TRBD2 | NA | CASSPGGVGADTQYF | TGTGCCAGCAGCCCGGGAGGGGTCGGGGCAGATACGCAGTATTTT
TRBJ2-1 | TRBV7-3 | NA | few | CASSSGRNEQFF | TGTGCCAGCAGCTCGGGACGGAACGAGCAGTTCTTC
TRBJ1-1 | TRBV9 | NA | NA | CASSVAPAGGATEAFF | TGTGCCAGCAGCGTAGCCCCCGCGGGTGGCGCCACTGAAGCTTTCTTT
TRBJ1-5 | TRBV10-2 | TRBD1 | once | CASAGRGRNQPQHF | TGCGCCAGCGCGGGGAGGGGGCGCAATCAGCCCCAGCATTTT
TRBJ2-3 | TRBV7-9 | NA | NA | CASSPRVSDTQYF | TGTGCCAGCAGCCCCCGGGTCTCAGATACGCAGTATTTT
TRBJ2-7 | TRBV27 | NA | few | CASSASPGPYYEQYF | TGTGCCAGCAGTGCCTCCCCGGGACCTTACTACGAGCAGTACTTC
TRBJ2-7 | TRBV18 | TRBD2 | NA | CASSPTSKTSGRAYEQYF | TGTGCCAGCTCACCTACCAGTAAGACTAGCGGGAGGGCCTACGAGCAGTACTTC
TRBJ2-1 | TRBV5-1 | TRBD1 | NA | CASSSGTGGYNEQFF | TGCGCCAGCAGCTCCGGGACAGGGGGTTACAATGAGCAGTTCTTC
TRBJ2-5 | TRBV11-2 | TRBD2 | NA | CASSLPKAGGGPQETQYF | TGTGCCAGCAGCTTACCCAAGGCGGGGGGCGGCCCTCAAGAGACCCAGTACTTC
TRBJ1-1 | TRBV7-6 | TRBD1 | few | CASSLSTGDTEAFF | TGTGCCAGCAGCTTGAGTACAGGGGACACTGAAGCTTTCTTT
TRBJ2-2 | TRBV4-1 | NA | NA | CASSQAQSLRTNTGELFF | TGCGCCAGCAGCCAAGCCCAAAGCCTTAGGACGAACACCGGGGAGCTGTTTTTT
TRBJ2-1 | TRBV28 | NA | NA | CASSEYYNEQFF | TGTGCCAGCAGTGAATATTACAATGAGCAGTTCTTC
TRBJ1-5 | TRBV19 | TRBD1 | once | CASSILTPHRGVPIPQHF | TGTGCCAGTAGTATCCTTACTCCCCACAGGGGAGTCCCTATCCCCCAGCATTTT
TRBJ2-3 | TRBV20-1 | NA | NA | CSQRYTDTQYF | TGCAGTCAGCGGTACACAGATACGCAGTATTTT
TRBJ2-5 | TRBV6-1 | NA | NA | CASINPGQETQYF | TGTGCCAGCATAAACCCAGGTCAAGAGACCCAGTACTTC
TRBJ1-1 | TRBV18 | NA | NA | CASSPRSISNRAEAFF | TGTGCCAGCTCACCAAGGTCGATTTCCAATCGGGCTGAAGCTTTCTTT
TRBJ2-7 | TRBV7-9 | TRBD2 | NA | CASSPSGGAYEQYF | TGTGCCAGCAGCCCAAGCGGGGGGGCCTACGAGCAGTACTTC
TRBJ2-7 | TRBV5-1 | TRBD2 | NA | CASSLALAGGGSEQYF | TGCGCCAGCAGCTTGGCCCTAGCGGGAGGAGGTAGCGAGCAGTACTTC
TRBJ2-1 | TRBV19 | NA | NA | CASSRPLTGNEQFF | TGTGCCAGTAGTAGGCCCTTGACGGGGAATGAGCAGTTCTTC
TRBJ2-2 | TRBV7-9 | NA | NA | CASSRSGGELFF | TGTGCCAGCAGCCGGAGCGGCGGGGAGCTGTTTTTT
TRBJ1-2 | TRBV12-1 | NA | once | CASSFPDINYGYTF | TGTGCCAGCAGCTTTCCCGACATTAACTATGGCTACACCTTC
TRBJ2-7 | TRBV5-1 | TRBD1 | NA | CASSLAGVEGGTGIREQYF | TGCGCCAGCAGCTTGGCCGGGGTTGAGGGCGGGACAGGGATTCGAGAGCAGTACTTC
TRBJ1-5 | TRBV10-3 | NA | NA | CAVQGEYNQPQHF | TGTGCCGTACAGGGTGAATACAATCAGCCCCAGCATTTT
TRBJ2-5 | TRBV6-5 | NA | NA | CASSLMRGSVETQYF | TGTGCCAGCAGTCTCATGAGGGGCTCAGTGGAGACCCAGTACTTC
TRBJ2-7 | TRBV5-1 | TRBD2 | once | CASSLTSGPYEQYF | TGCGCCAGCAGCTTGACTAGCGGGCCGTACGAGCAGTACTTC